What follows are 14 T cell receptor beta chains derived from one specimen sequenced in a study of regulatory T cells in long-lasting Graves disease. The time point here: newly diagnosed GD, antithyroid drugs for less than 3 months. The TCR library used RNA extracted from PBMCs. Construction of the TCR beta libraries employed iRepertoire HTBI primers in conjunction with Arm-PCR of CDR3 regions. MiXCR, run by TCRdb on the multiplex PCR reads, gives a single entry per CDR3 protein. Of about 220,000 distinct CDR3 sequences detected, roughly 19% appear once; the ten largest clones hold 12%. In addition, the sample was reused for a study of T cells in Graves' hyperthyroidism and ophthalmopathy.

The sample consisted of peripheral blood mononuclear cells (PBMCs), taken at new diagnosis, from a patient treated with antithyroid drugs. The receptors here all came from a woman in her 30s with Graves disease.

This clonotype showed up many times. The chain employs TRBV2 and TRBJ2-7; no definite D call. The germline V gene has CDR1 SNHLY and CDR2 FYNNEI. The CDR3 is 14 amino acids. V lost 7 bases and J 0 bases, leaving 13 bases between the germline ends. The DNA of the CDR3 is TGTGCCAGCACGTACCTGGCTAGCTCCTACGAGCAGTACTTC. Residues: CASTYLASSYEQYF.

The chain uses TRBV30 and TRBJ2-1; D ambiguous. Germline assignment: CDR1 GTSNPN and CDR2 SVGIG (reference sequence). The V and J ends lost 5 bases and 3 bases respectively, with 14 bases between them. The CDR3 runs to 14 residues. DNA of the CDR3: TGTGCCTGGGGCGAACCGGGCTTCTACAATGAGCAGTTCTTC. This codes for CAWGEPGFYNEQFF.

This clonotype was detected many times. The J gene is TRBJ2-5, the V gene TRBV5-1; 9 nucleotides agree with TRBD1. V shed 2 bases and J 1 base; nucleotides not matched to a gene: 12. Per the germline V gene, CDR1 is SGHRS and CDR2 is YFSETQ. This CDR3 comprises 18 residues. CDR3 in DNA: TGCGCCAGCAGCTTAATCACGCTAGCGACAGGGGGCCAAGAGACCCAGTACTTC. It codes for CASSLITLATGGQETQYF.

This chain links TRBV11-2 with TRBJ2-7; 8 bases match TRBD1. The CDR3 runs 18 residues. V dropped 0 bases and J dropped 4; count of bases not matched to a gene: 14. From germline, CDR1 is SGHAT and CDR2 FQNNGV. The CDR3 loop is CASSLEEAGGPDWYEQYF. For the CDR3, the DNA is TGTGCCAGCAGCTTAGAGGAGGCAGGGGGCCCAGATTGGTACGAGCAGTACTTC.

This clonotype was seen only a few times. The chain carries TRBV19 and TRBJ2-3; tentative D call: TRBD2 (6 bases). CDR3 size: 13 residues. CDR1 and CDR2 (germline): LNHDA, SQIVND (reference sequence). V was clipped by 3 bases and J by 9 bases, with 13 bases between them. CDR3 sequence reads: CASSMEGTRTQYF. The CDR3 DNA follows: TGTGCCAGTAGTATGGAGGGCACCAGGACGCAGTATTTT.

This clonotype was recorded at least ten times. The chain has TRBV11-2 and TRBJ1-4, with a tentative D call TRBD1 (6 bases). CDR1 is SGHAT, CDR2 FQNNGV, per germline. V shed 8 bases and J shed 5 bases, with 12 bases lying between them. CDR3 length: 13 residues. CDR3: CASGGGENEKLFF. CDR3 nucleotides: TGTGCCAGCGGCGGGGGCGAGAATGAAAAACTGTTTTTT.

The chain couples TRBV19 to TRBJ2-1; the D gene is possibly TRBD2 (6 bases). This CDR3 is built from 14 residues. V lost 3 bases and J 2 bases, leaving 8 bases between the germline ends. From germline, CDR1 is LNHDA and CDR2 SQIVND (reference sequence). The CDR3 coding sequence is TGTGCCAGTAGTATCGGCGGGACCTACAATGAGCAGTTCTTC. Translation: CASSIGGTYNEQFF.

This chain uses TRBV27 with TRBJ2-1; D perhaps matches TRBD2 (6 bases). CDR3 length equals 15 residues. V shed 4 bases and J shed 4 bases, with 14 bases lying between them. Germline CDR1 reads MNHEY; CDR2 reads SMNVEV (reference sequence). Written as DNA, the CDR3 is TGTGCCAGCAGTTCGAGGCGGGACTCATACAATGAGCAGTTCTTC. This encodes CASSSRRDSYNEQFF.

This clonotype appeared many times. This chain links TRBV7-9 with TRBJ2-7; D not certain. V dropped 1 base and J dropped 5 bases, with 6 bases sitting between them. This CDR3 spans 12 amino acids. Germline V gene sequence: CDR1 SEHNR, CDR2 FQNEAQ (reference sequence). The CDR3 sequence: CASSLVRNEQYF. CDR3 DNA: TGTGCCAGCAGCTTAGTGAGGAACGAGCAGTACTTC.

This clonotype was observed at least ten times. The genes are TRBV16 and TRBJ1-2, with D tentatively TRBD1 (6 bases). There are 17 residues in the CDR3. V shed 5 bases and J shed 7 bases, with 26 bases lying between them. The germline V gene encodes CDR1 KGHSY and CDR2 FQNENV. This CDR3 reads CASSTLRDTPSERGYTF. In DNA form, the CDR3 reads TGTGCCAGCAGCACCCTCCGGGACACGCCATCGGAGCGTGGCTACACCTTC.

This clonotype came up many times. V is TRBV18 and J is TRBJ1-4; TRBD1 matches at 8 bases. The CDR3 loop spans 15 amino acids. Germline V gene data show CDR1 as KGHSH and CDR2 as LQKENI. The V segment lost 2 bases and the J segment 3 bases; nucleotides outside the gene matches: 2. The CDR3 sequence: CASSPRQGSNEKLFF. CDR3 nucleotides: TGTGCCAGCTCACCAAGACAGGGGTCTAATGAAAAACTGTTTTTT.

This clonotype was recorded many times. The chain links TRBV28 to TRBJ1-2; D gene unclear. The CDR3 runs to 14 residues. CDR1 MDHEN and CDR2 SYDVKM come from the germline V gene. V was cut by 7 bases and J by 0 bases, with 12 bases left in between. The CDR3 spells CASTGPTANYGYTF. DNA of the CDR3: TGTGCCAGCACCGGTCCCACAGCTAACTATGGCTACACCTTC.

About this clonotype: The CDR3 carries no conserved terminal phenylalanine or tryptophan, so it likely arises from a read error. The chain combines TRBV7-2 with TRBJ2-3; possible D gene TRBD2, 6 bases. The CDR3 runs to 16 residues. Trimming stripped 3 bases from V and 0 bases from J, with 13 bases between. Germline loops: CDR1 SGHTA, CDR2 FQGNSA. CDR3 sequence reads: CASSFRASVSTDTQYL. Here the CDR3 DNA reads TGTGCCAGCAGCTTCAGGGCTAGCGTAAGCACAGATACGCAGTATTTA.

This clonotype was seen at least ten times. The chain recombines TRBV28 with TRBJ2-1; 11 positions match TRBD2. Per germline, CDR1 MDHEN and CDR2 SYDVKM. V dropped 3 bases and J dropped 3; count of bases not matched to a gene: 4. This CDR3 has 16 amino acids. CDR3 sequence reads: CASSFWGTSGYNEQFF. The CDR3 bases are TGTGCCAGCAGTTTTTGGGGGACTAGCGGCTACAATGAGCAGTTCTTC.